This T cell receptor (beta chain) stems from a study of blood T cell repertoires in COVID-19. Self-reported history from a screening survey and questionnaire set each donor's cohort. Profiling relied on immunoSEQ multiplex PCR, and the TCRdb table lists in-frame clones only, not all of them. The table has under 200,000 clones, over 80% seen once. This CDR3 is 16 amino acids long. Per the germline V gene, CDR1 is KGHDR and CDR2 is SFDVKD. V was pared by 0 bases and J by 1 base, with 11 bases between. The chain uses TRBV24-1 and TRBJ1-1; D might be TRBD1 (5 bases). The sample comprised PBMCs or T cells enriched from blood (not recorded which). The TCR originated in a woman aged 50 to 60 who had recovered from COVID-19. In DNA, the CDR3 is TGTGCCACCAGTGATTTGCCCGACAGACCGAACACTGAAGCTTTCTTT. This encodes CATSDLPDRPNTEAFF.